This T cell receptor beta chain stems from a study of blood T cell repertoires in COVID-19. Study at large: T cells, B-cell-depleted T cells, or PBMCs supplied cDNA or gDNA.

Germline values: CDR1 SGHAT, CDR2 FQNNGV. V lost 10 bases, J lost 3 bases, and 15 bases lay in between. CDR3 size: 13 residues. TCRdb keeps only in-frame clones here, not all; method: immunoSEQ multiplex PCR. The repertoire includes fewer than 85,000 clones, around 85% of them detected once, and 5.4% sits in the top ten. This clonotype was obtained from a man aged 55-75 years with acute or convalescent COVID-19. V is TRBV11-2 and J is TRBJ2-5; D is possibly TRBD2 (6 bases). The sample comprised peripheral blood. The CDR3 is CATRSSDKETQYF. The CDR3 DNA follows: TGTGCCACCCGGTCTAGCGATAAAGAGACCCAGTACTTC.